This T cell receptor beta chain was found in a study of T cell responses to AZD1222 COVID-19 vaccine. The CDR3 contains 11 residues. V lost 1 base to trimming and J lost 7 bases, with 5 bases between them. The germline gives CDR1 SGHKS, CDR2 YYEKEE (reference sequence). For this clone: Its antigen is as yet unknown.

Method: immunoSEQ multiplex PCR; TCRdb's copy keeps in-frame clones and lacks some. The profile covers 88,000 or so clones, with roughly 89% appearing a single time and just under 5% taken by the ten largest. Points from the study as a whole: Donors in the cohort were predominantly white British and more often female, and clonal diversity was possibly underestimated.

Sequencing used peripheral blood, obtained 28 days after the second AZD1222 dose. The TCR was taken from an adult who received the AZD1222 COVID-19 vaccine. V gene TRBV5-5 combines with J gene TRBJ1-2; the D is unclear. The CDR3 region is CASSLTGGYTF. For the CDR3, the DNA is TGTGCCAGCAGCTTGACTGGTGGCTACACCTTC.